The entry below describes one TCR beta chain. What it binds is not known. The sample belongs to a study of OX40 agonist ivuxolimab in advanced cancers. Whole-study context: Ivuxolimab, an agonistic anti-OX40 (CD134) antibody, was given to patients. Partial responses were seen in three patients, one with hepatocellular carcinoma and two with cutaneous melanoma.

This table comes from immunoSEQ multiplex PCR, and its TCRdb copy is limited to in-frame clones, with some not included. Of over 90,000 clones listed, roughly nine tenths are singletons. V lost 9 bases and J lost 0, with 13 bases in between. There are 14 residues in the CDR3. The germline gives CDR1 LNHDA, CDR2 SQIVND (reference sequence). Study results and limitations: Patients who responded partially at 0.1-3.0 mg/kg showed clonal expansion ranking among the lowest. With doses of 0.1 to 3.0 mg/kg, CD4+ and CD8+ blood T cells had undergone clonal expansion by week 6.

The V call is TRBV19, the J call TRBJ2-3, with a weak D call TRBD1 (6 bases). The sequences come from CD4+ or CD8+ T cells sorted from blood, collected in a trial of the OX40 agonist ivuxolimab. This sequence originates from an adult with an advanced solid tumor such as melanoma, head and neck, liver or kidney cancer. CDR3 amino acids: CASNRALSTDTQYF. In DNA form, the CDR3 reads TGTGCCAGCAACAGGGCTTTGAGCACAGATACGCAGTATTTT.